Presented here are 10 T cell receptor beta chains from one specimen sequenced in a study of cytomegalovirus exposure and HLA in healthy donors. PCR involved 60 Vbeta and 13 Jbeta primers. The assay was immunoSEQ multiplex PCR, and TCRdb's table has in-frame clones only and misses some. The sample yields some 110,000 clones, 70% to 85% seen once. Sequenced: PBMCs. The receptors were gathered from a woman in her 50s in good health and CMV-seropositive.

CDR3 in DNA: TGTGCCAGCAGCCTAAGTGTTCTAGCGGGGGGTGAGCAGTTCTTC. Its protein product is CASSLSVLAGGEQFF. The genes are TRBV7-2 and TRBJ2-1, with 11 positions matching TRBD2. V shed 5 bases, J shed 9 bases, and the junction held 9 bases outside the gene matches. Looked up from germline, CDR1 is SGHTA and CDR2 is FQGNSA. This CDR3 has 15 residues.

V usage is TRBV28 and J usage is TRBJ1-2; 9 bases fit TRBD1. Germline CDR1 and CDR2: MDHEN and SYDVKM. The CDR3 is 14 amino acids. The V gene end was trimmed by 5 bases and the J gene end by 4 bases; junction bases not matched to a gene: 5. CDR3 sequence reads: CASSLGGQGYGYTF. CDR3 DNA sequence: TGTGCCAGCAGTCTAGGGGGACAGGGCTATGGCTACACCTTC.

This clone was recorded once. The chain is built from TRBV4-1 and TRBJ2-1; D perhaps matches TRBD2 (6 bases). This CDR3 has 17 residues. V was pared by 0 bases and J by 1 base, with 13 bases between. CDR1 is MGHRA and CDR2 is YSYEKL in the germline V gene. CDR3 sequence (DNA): TGCGCCAGCAGCCAAGAAAGACCAGGGACTTCCTACAATGAGCAGTTCTTC. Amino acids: CASSQERPGTSYNEQFF.

This CDR3 reads CASSPSADTQYF. CDR3 nucleotide sequence: TGTGCCAGCAGCCCTAGCGCAGATACGCAGTATTTT. This chain connects TRBV7-2 to TRBJ2-3; tentatively, D is TRBD2 (6 bases). Per the germline V gene, CDR1 is SGHTA and CDR2 is FQGNSA. V lost 5 bases to trimming and J lost 4 bases, with 7 bases between them. This CDR3 is built from 12 residues.

As DNA, the CDR3 is TGTGCCAGCACGGGAGGGGGGATCGATGAGCAGTTCTTC. Residues: CASTGGGIDEQFF. The V call is TRBV6-5, the J call TRBJ2-1; 8 positions match TRBD2. Looked up from germline, CDR1 is MNHEY and CDR2 is SVGAGI. V shed 7 bases and J 8 bases; nucleotides not matched to a gene: 7. CDR3 length equals 13 residues.

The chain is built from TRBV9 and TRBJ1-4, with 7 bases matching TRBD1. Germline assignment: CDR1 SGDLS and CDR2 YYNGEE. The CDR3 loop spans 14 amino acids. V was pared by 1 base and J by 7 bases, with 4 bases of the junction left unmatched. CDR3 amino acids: CASSVTGAAEKLFF. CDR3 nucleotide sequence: TGTGCCAGCAGCGTAACAGGGGCGGCTGAAAAACTGTTTTTT. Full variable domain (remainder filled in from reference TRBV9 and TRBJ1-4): DSGVTQTPKHLITATGQRVTLRCSPRSGDLSVYWYQQSLDQGLQFLIQYYNGEERAKGNILERFSAQQFPDLHSELNLSSLELGDSALYFCASSVTGAAEKLFFGSGTQLSVL.

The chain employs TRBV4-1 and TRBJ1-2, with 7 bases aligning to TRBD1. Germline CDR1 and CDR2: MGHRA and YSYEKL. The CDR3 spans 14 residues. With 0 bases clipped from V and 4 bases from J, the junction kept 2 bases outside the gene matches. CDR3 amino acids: CASSQETGTYGYTF. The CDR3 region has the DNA TGCGCCAGCAGCCAAGAGACAGGGACCTATGGCTACACCTTC.

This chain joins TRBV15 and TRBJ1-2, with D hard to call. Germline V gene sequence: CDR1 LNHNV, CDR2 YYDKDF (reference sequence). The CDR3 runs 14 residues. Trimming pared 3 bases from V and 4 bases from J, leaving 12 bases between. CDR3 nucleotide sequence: TGTGCCACCAGCAGGGTCGCCCCCGGCTATGGCTACACCTTC. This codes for CATSRVAPGYGYTF.

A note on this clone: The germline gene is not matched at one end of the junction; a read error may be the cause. CDR3 DNA sequence: TGCGCCAGCAGCCCAAAACAGGGGGGTTCTCCACATCACACCTTT. Translated, it gives CASSPKQGGSPHHTF. V usage is TRBV4-1 and J usage is TRBJ1-1; 8 bases fit TRBD1. CDR1 and CDR2 from the germline V gene are MGHRA and YSYEKL. The CDR3 covers 15 residues.

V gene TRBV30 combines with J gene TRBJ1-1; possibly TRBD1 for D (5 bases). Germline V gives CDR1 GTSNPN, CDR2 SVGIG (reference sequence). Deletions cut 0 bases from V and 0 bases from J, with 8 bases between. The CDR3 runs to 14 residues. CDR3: CAWSVEGLNTEAFF. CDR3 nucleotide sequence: TGTGCCTGGAGTGTGGAGGGGCTGAACACTGAAGCTTTCTTT.